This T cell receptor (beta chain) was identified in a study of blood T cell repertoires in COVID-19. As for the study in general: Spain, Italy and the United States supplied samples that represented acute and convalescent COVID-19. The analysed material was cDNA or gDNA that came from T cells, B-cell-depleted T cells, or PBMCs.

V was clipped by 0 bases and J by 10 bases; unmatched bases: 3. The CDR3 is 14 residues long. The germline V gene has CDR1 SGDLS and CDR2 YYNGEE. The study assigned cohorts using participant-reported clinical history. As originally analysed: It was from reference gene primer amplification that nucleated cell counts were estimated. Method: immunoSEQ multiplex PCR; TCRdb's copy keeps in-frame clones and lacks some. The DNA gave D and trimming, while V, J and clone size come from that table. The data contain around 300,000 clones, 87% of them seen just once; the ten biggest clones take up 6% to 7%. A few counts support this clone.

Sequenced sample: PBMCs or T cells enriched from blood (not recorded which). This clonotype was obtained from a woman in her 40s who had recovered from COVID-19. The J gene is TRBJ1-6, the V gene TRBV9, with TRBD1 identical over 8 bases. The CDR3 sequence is CASSVAQGDSPLHF. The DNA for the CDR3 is TGTGCCAGCAGCGTAGCACAGGGGGACTCACCCCTCCACTTT.